This T cell receptor (beta chain) is from a study of molecular identifiers for immune sequencing clone quantification. Naive CD8 T cells, phenotype CD8+CD4-CCR7+CD45RA+, were sorted. TCRdb itself ran the PCR reads through MiXCR, one entry per CDR3 protein. The sample comprises more than 450,000 distinct CDR3 sequences, about 25% of which are singletons, and roughly 0.79% rests with the top ten. Input material: naive CD8+ T cells from blood, with Jurkat cell RNA spiked in. The subset: FACS-sorted CD8+CD4-CCR7+CD45RA+ naive T cells. The receptor was derived from a human donor in good health. Some libraries in this study had Jurkat cell RNA spiked in.

CDR3 DNA: TGCGCCAGCAGCCAAGATTCAGGGACCTCCTACGAGCAGTACTTC. It codes for CASSQDSGTSYEQYF. The rearrangement uses TRBV4-3 and TRBJ2-7; either TRBD1 or TRBD2 may supply D (5 bases each). Looked up from germline, CDR1 is LGHNA and CDR2 is YSLEER. The CDR3 totals 15 residues. Deletions cut 0 bases from V and 0 bases from J, with 9 bases between.